The subject of this entry is one T cell receptor (beta chain). What it binds is unknown. This sample is part of a study of cytomegalovirus exposure and HLA in healthy donors. V was clipped by 0 bases and J by 7 bases; unmatched bases: 10. Germline V gives CDR1 LGHNA, CDR2 YNFKEQ. The CDR3 contains 17 residues. The PCR employed 60 Vbeta primers together with 13 Jbeta primers. The data were produced by immunoSEQ multiplex PCR, yet TCRdb's version contains in-frame clones alone and is incomplete. In the table there are 110,000 or so clones, over 60% of which are singletons. Findings of the study overall: Sequencing likely produced, as an artifact, a cluster of highly shared sequence variants. The majority of CMV-associated TCR beta chains were reported as apparently HLA-restricted in a later analysis. Later analysis identified a missense DCLRE1C variant that was linked to TCR beta V- and J-gene trimming. Accounts indicate the classifier identified cytomegalovirus status with strong specificity and sensitivity.

The receptor was isolated from a man younger than 35 in good health and CMV-seropositive. Input material: PBMCs. The rearrangement links TRBV4-2 to TRBJ1-2; 11 bases agree with TRBD1. The CDR3 nucleotides are TGTGCCAGCAGCCAAGACTCCACCGGGACAGGGGGACCTGGCTACACCTTC. This encodes CASSQDSTGTGGPGYTF.